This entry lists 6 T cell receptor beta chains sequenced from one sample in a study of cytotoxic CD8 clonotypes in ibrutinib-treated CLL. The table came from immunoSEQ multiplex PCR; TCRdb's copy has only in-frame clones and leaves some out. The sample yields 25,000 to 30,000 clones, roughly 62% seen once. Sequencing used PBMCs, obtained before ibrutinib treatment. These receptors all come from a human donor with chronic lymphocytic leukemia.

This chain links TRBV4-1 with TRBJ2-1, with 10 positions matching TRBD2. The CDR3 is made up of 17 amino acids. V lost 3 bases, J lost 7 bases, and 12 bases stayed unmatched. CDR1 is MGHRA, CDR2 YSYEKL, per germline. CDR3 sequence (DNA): TGCGCCAGCAGCCACACAATACTAGCGGGAAAGGGTAATGAGCAGTTCTTC. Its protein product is CASSHTILAGKGNEQFF.

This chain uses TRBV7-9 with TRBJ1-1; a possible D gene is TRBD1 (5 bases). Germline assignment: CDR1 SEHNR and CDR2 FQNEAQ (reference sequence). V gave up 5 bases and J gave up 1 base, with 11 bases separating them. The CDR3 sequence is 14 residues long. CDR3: CASSAPGPNTEAFF. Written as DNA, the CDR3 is TGTGCCAGCAGCGCCCCAGGGCCGAACACTGAAGCTTTCTTT.

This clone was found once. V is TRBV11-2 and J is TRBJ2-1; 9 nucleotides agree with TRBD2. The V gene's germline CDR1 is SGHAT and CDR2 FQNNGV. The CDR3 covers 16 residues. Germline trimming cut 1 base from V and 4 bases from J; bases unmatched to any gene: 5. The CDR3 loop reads CASSLGWGLAYNEQFF. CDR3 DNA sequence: TGTGCCAGCAGCTTAGGGTGGGGACTAGCTTACAATGAGCAGTTCTTC.

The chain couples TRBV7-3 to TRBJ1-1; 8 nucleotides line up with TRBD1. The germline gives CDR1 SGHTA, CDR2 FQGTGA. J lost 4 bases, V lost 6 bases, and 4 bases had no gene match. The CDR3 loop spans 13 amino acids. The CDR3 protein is CASRYTGGTEAFF. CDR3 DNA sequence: TGTGCCAGCAGGTATACAGGGGGCACTGAAGCTTTCTTT. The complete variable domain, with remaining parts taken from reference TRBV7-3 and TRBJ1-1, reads GAGVSQTPSNKVTEKGKYVELRCDPISGHTALYWYRQSLGQGPEFLIYFQGTGAADDSGLPNDRFFAVRPEGSVSTLKIQRTERGDSAVYLCASRYTGGTEAFFGQGTRLTVV.

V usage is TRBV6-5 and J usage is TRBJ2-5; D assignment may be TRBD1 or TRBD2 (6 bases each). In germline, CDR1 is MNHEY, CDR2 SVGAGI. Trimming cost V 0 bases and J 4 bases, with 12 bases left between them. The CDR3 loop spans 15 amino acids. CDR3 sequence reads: CASSYSRGAAETQYF. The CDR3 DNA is TGTGCCAGCAGTTACTCGAGGGGGGCCGCAGAGACCCAGTACTTC.

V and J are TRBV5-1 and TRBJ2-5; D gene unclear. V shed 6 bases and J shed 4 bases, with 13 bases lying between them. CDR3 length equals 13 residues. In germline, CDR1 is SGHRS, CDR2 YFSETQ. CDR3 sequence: CASTMSPGETQYF. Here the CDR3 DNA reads TGCGCCAGCACCATGAGCCCGGGAGAGACCCAGTACTTC.